Following are 17 T cell receptor beta chains from one sample sequenced in a study of T cells in Graves' hyperthyroidism and ophthalmopathy. Template material for amplifying TCR beta CDR3 regions consisted of RNA transcripts. The TCR CDR3 was amplified in a first-round RT-PCR using the HTBI primer set. MiXCR, run by TCRdb on the multiplex PCR reads, gives a single entry per CDR3 protein. The sample includes over 45,000 distinct CDR3 sequences, less than 60% seen only once; the top ten take over 8%. Sequences were obtained from blood. Receptors were obtained from a woman aged 45-60 years with Graves' ophthalmopathy.

This clonotype came up many times. The chain uses TRBV6-6 and TRBJ1-3, with D unresolved. V was cut by 2 bases and J by 0 bases, with 11 bases left in between. The germline V gene has CDR1 MNHNY and CDR2 SVGAGI (reference sequence). The CDR3 loop spans 16 amino acids. CDR3 nucleotide sequence: TGTGCCAGCAGTTACCTTGACGCCCGCTCTGGAAACACCATATATTTT. Translating it yields CASSYLDARSGNTIYF.

The rearrangement joins TRBV30 to TRBJ2-7, with TRBD2 matching over 9 bases. CDR3 length equals 15 residues. In germline, CDR1 is GTSNPN, CDR2 SVGIG (reference sequence). V trimming: 3 bases; J trimming: 3 bases; junction bases outside the gene matches: 9. The CDR3 region has the DNA TGTGCCTGGAGCGAAACTAGCGGGCAATACTACGAGCAGTACTTC. Amino acid sequence: CAWSETSGQYYEQYF.

This clonotype was detected many times. This rearrangement joins TRBV4-1 to TRBJ2-2, with D possibly being TRBD1 (5 bases). The CDR3 length is 13 residues. The V and J ends lost 7 bases and 0 bases respectively, with 6 bases between them. Germline loops: CDR1 MGHRA, CDR2 YSYEKL. The CDR3 DNA follows: TGCGCCAGCAAGGGGACGAACACCGGGGAGCTGTTTTTT. Its protein product is CASKGTNTGELFF.

This clonotype was seen at least ten times. The J gene is TRBJ2-2, the V gene TRBV6-5; either TRBD1 or TRBD2 may fit D (7 bases each). Trimming took off 2 bases at V and 3 bases at J, with 10 bases between the two ends. This CDR3 spans 15 amino acids. Germline CDR1 is MNHEY and CDR2 is SVGAGI. The CDR3: CASSYQGGDTGELFF. The CDR3 DNA is TGTGCCAGCAGTTACCAGGGGGGGGACACCGGGGAGCTGTTTTTT.

The J gene is TRBJ2-7, the V gene TRBV2; 8 positions agree with TRBD2. The CDR3 extends over 16 amino acids. Germline assignment: CDR1 SNHLY and CDR2 FYNNEI. J gave up 5 bases and V 1 base, and 10 bases lay outside the gene matches. As DNA, the CDR3 is TGTGCCAGCAGTGAAGTGACCTTGGCGGGGGGCAACGAGCAGTACTTC. It specifies CASSEVTLAGGNEQYF.

V usage is TRBV6-5 and J usage is TRBJ1-2; tentatively, D is TRBD1 (5 bases). This CDR3 is built from 14 residues. V dropped 5 bases and J dropped 12 bases, with 22 bases sitting between them. Germline V gene sequence: CDR1 MNHEY, CDR2 SVGAGI. This CDR3 is CASSPPGRGAGNTF. The CDR3 region has the DNA TGTGCCAGCAGTCCACCCGGACGAGGGGCCGGAAACACCTTC.

This clonotype was counted many times. This chain connects TRBV19 to TRBJ2-3; TRBD1 agrees at 7 bases. Looked up from germline, CDR1 is LNHDA and CDR2 is SQIVND (reference sequence). V lost 2 bases to trimming and J lost 4 bases; unmatched junction nucleotides: 12. This CDR3 is built from 17 residues. This chain's CDR3 is CASSIRATGEVPDTQYF. DNA of the CDR3: TGTGCCAGTAGTATAAGGGCCACAGGGGAAGTCCCAGATACGCAGTATTTT. Variable domain in full (rest from reference TRBV19 and TRBJ2-3): DGGITQSPKYLFRKEGQNVTLSCEQNLNHDAMYWYRQDPGQGLRLIYYSQIVNDFQKGDIAEGYSVSREKKESFPLTVTSAQKNPTAFYLCASSIRATGEVPDTQYFGPGTRLTVL.

This clonotype was detected ten times or more. The genes are TRBV5-1 and TRBJ1-6, with D possibly TRBD1 on 6 matching bases. Germline V gene lookup returns CDR1 SGHRS and CDR2 YFSETQ. This CDR3 has 17 residues. V lost 4 bases to trimming and J lost 0 bases, with 14 bases between them. The CDR3 spells CASSRKDSSSYNSPLHF. CDR3 coding DNA: TGCGCCAGCAGCCGGAAGGACAGTAGCTCCTATAATTCACCCCTCCACTTT.

This chain joins TRBV24-1 and TRBJ1-1; D is uncertain. Germline-derived CDR1 and CDR2 are KGHDR and SFDVKD. The CDR3 has 12 residues. V lost 9 bases, J lost 9 bases, and 16 bases lay in between. The CDR3 protein is CATYTEKGKAFF. The CDR3 nucleotides read TGTGCCACCTATACAGAGAAGGGTAAAGCTTTCTTT.

About this clonotype itself: Given the absence of the conserved phenylalanine or tryptophan at the CDR3 end, a read error is likely. This rearrangement joins TRBV10-2 to TRBJ1-1, with D unclear. Germline CDR1 reads WSHSY; CDR2 reads SAAADI. V was pared by 6 bases and J by 8 bases, with 13 bases between. This CDR3 has 12 amino acids. The CDR3 nucleotides are TGCGCCAGCAGAGAATGCGTCGGAGAAGCTTTCCTT. Translation: CASRECVGEAFL.

This chain links TRBV20-1 with TRBJ2-7, with TRBD2 matching 7 bases. CDR1 DFQATT and CDR2 SNEGSKA come from the germline V gene (reference sequence). V dropped 5 bases and J dropped 0; count of bases not matched to a gene: 4. This CDR3 contains 13 residues. The CDR3 protein is CSAPWGGSYEQYF. In DNA form, the CDR3 reads TGCAGTGCTCCCTGGGGGGGCTCCTACGAGCAGTACTTC.

This chain uses TRBV7-2 with TRBJ2-3; no firm D call. CDR3 length equals 14 residues. CDR1 is SGHTA and CDR2 is FQGNSA in the germline V gene. V shed 1 base and J shed 8 bases, with 13 bases lying between them. CDR3 region: CASSLDGFVGTQYF. CDR3 DNA sequence: TGTGCCAGCAGCTTAGATGGTTTTGTTGGTACGCAGTATTTT.

This clonotype was counted at least ten times. The J gene is TRBJ2-7, the V gene TRBV6-6; the D gene is possibly TRBD2 (5 bases). The CDR3 is made up of 15 amino acids. V dropped 3 bases and J dropped 0 bases, with 12 bases sitting between them. CDR1 is MNHNY and CDR2 is SVGAGI in the germline V gene (reference sequence). In nucleotides, the CDR3 is TGTGCCAGCAGTTATTTAGGAGGTACCTCCTACGAGCAGTACTTC. Protein: CASSYLGGTSYEQYF.

This clonotype has more than one count but fewer than ten. A much larger clone differs by one base, so this may be a read error. In this CDR3 the conserved last residue, phenylalanine or tryptophan, is missing, so a read error is likely. The chain joins TRBV5-6 to TRBJ2-2; D ambiguous. Trimming cost V 4 bases and J 7 bases, with 11 bases left between them. The CDR3 consists of 13 residues. The V gene's germline CDR1 is SGHDT and CDR2 YYEEEE. This CDR3 reads CASSPDFGGELFL. CDR3 coding DNA: TGTGCCAGCAGCCCCGACTTTGGCGGGGAGCTGTTTCTT.

This chain connects TRBV9 to TRBJ1-2; TRBD1 matches 8 bases. The CDR3 has 12 residues. V trimming: 4 bases; J trimming: 7 bases; junction bases outside the gene matches: 3. The germline CDR1 and CDR2 sequences are SGDLS and YYNGEE. The CDR3 protein is CASSKDRGGYTF. CDR3 nucleotide sequence: TGTGCCAGCAGCAAAGACAGGGGTGGCTACACCTTC.

Concerning this clonotype itself: This clone may be a read error of a much larger clone one base away. The chain joins TRBV7-2 to TRBJ2-1, with TRBD2 matching over 10 bases. Germline V gives CDR1 SGHTA, CDR2 FQGNSA. CDR3 length equals 17 residues. DNA for the CDR3: TGCGTCAGCAGCCGATCTCCCGGGACTAGCGTTAACAATGAGCAGTTCTTC. Translation gives CVSSRSPGTSVNNEQFF.

This clonotype was recorded many times. V is TRBV5-1 and J is TRBJ2-5; TRBD1 might be the D (5 bases). The V end was cut by 4 bases, the J end by 5 bases, with 12 bases between. This CDR3 is built from 13 residues. In germline, CDR1 is SGHRS, CDR2 YFSETQ. The CDR3 bases are TGCGCCAGCAGCCAGACAGCCGGGGAGACCCAGTACTTC. Amino acids: CASSQTAGETQYF.